This T cell receptor (beta chain) was recorded in a study of T cells in Graves' hyperthyroidism and ophthalmopathy. Study-level findings and limits: Most expanded thyroid clonotypes above 0.001 recurred in blood. The model identified upcoming ophthalmopathy a median roughly 6.5 months ahead of onset.

TCR beta CDR3 sequences were amplified from RNA transcripts. The HTBI primer set was used in a first-round RT-PCR of the TCR CDR3. Using its own MiXCR run on the multiplex PCR reads, TCRdb lists one record per CDR3 protein. The sample has hundreds of thousands of distinct CDR3 sequences, approximately 16% seen once. CDR1 and CDR2 (germline): LGHNA, YSLEER. The CDR3 extends over 14 amino acids. V trimming: 3 bases; J trimming: 10 bases; junction bases outside the gene matches: 6. In regard to this clonotype: Antigen: not known.

Together with thyroid ultrasound, orbital computed tomography, serum thyroxine and TRAb, clinical symptoms were used for diagnoses. It was around 10 ml of fresh peripheral blood that supplied the PBMCs. The rearrangement uses TRBV4-3 and TRBJ2-1; 10 bases line up with TRBD1. The sequence derives from a woman under 30 with Graves' hyperthyroidism. Input material: blood. Here the CDR3 DNA reads TGCGCCAGCAGCCAGAGACAGGGGGCCTACGAGCAGTTCTTC. Translation gives CASSQRQGAYEQFF.